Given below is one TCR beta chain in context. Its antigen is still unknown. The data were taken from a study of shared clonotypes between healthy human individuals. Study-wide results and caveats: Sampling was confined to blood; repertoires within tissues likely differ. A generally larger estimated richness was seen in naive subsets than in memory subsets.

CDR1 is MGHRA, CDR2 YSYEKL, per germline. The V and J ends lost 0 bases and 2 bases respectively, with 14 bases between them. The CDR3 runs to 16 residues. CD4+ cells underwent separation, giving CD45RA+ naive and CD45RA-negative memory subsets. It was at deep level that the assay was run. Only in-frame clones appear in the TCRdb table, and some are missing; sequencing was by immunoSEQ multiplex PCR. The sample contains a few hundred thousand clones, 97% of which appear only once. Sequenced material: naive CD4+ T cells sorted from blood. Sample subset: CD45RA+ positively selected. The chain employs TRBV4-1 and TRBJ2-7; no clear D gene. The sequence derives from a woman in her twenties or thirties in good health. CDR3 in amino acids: CASSQDLNGLPYEQYF. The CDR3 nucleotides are TGCGCCAGCAGCCAAGATCTGAACGGGCTTCCCTACGAGCAGTACTTC.